This TCR beta chain was sequenced in a study of T cell repertoires in cytomegalovirus infection. Findings and caveats of the study: HLA-C-restricted CMV clonotypes gave the most frequent clonotype in two of eight donors.

TCRdb ran MiXCR on the reads and lists one entry per CDR3 protein. The table records roughly 920,000 distinct CDR3 sequences, about a third of them present only once. This clonotype was seen only once. Antigen: not known. Germline assignment: CDR1 SEHNR and CDR2 FQNEAQ (reference sequence). The trim removed 5 bases at V and 8 bases at J, leaving 5 bases unmatched. The CDR3 has 15 residues. The sequenced sample was cultured CD8+ T cells from PBMCs, obtained from culture after CMV antigen stimulation. The rearrangement joins TRBV7-9 to TRBJ1-6; the match to TRBD1 covers 11 bases. This sequence was found in a human donor in good health (CMV status not recorded). Some clones in this sample may be carry-over from other donors' samples. The CDR3 region is CASSGQGARDSPLHF. As DNA, the CDR3 is TGTGCCAGCAGCGGACAGGGGGCGCGGGATTCACCCCTCCACTTT. The full variable domain, its missing parts supplied by reference TRBV7-9 and TRBJ1-6, is DTGVSQNPRHKITKRGQNVTFRCDPISEHNRLYWYRQTLGQGPEFLTYFQNEAQLEKSRLLSDRFSAERPKGSFSTLEIQRTEQGDSAMYLCASSGQGARDSPLHFGNGTRLTVT.